This TCR beta chain was sequenced for a study of early T cells in non-severe SARS-CoV-2 infection. There are 13 residues in the CDR3. From germline, CDR1 is MNHEY and CDR2 SVGAGI. V lost 8 bases, J lost 0 bases, and 10 bases lay in between. Using its own MiXCR run on the 5' RACE reads, TCRdb lists one record per CDR3 protein. Seen here are tens of thousands of distinct CDR3 sequences, around 15% observed once, and the top ten hold about 6%. This TCR was sampled from an adult who was a healthcare worker with PCR-confirmed SARS-CoV-2 infection or an uninfected control (not recorded which). The V and J genes are TRBV6-5 and TRBJ1-1, with TRBD1 as a possible D gene (5 bases). The sequenced sample consisted of whole blood. The CDR3: CASLKGVNTEAFF. The CDR3 region has the DNA TGTGCCAGCCTAAAAGGGGTGAACACTGAAGCTTTCTTT.